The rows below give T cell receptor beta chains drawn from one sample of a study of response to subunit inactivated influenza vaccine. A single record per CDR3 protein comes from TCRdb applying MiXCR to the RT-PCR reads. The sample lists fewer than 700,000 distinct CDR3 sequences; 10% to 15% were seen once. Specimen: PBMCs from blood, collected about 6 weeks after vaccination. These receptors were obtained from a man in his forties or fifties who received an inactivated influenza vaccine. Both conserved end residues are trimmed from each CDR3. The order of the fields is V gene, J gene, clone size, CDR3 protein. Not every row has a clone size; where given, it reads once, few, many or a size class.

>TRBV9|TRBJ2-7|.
ASNQGGSTYEQY
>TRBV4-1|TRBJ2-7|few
ASSQERQVSYEQY
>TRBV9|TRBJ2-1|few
ASSVGPSGYNEQF
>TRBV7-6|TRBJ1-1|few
ASSQTQTGLNTEAF
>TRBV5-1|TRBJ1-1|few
ASSLDRDSNTEAF
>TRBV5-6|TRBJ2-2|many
ASSLDRDLLTGELF
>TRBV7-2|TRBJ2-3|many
ASSFGGPPTDTQY
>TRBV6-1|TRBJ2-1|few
ASKAGLAAYNEQF
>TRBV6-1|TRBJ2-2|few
ASRSLGGAPTGELF
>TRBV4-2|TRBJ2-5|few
ASSLDWKETQY
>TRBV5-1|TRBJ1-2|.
ASSLSGATFYGYT
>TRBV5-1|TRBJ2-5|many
ASSTSPGVYETQY
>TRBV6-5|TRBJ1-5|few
ASSYSGGLNQPQH
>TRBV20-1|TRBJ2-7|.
SARTGGGTGEQY
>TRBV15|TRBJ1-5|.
ATSGEGATGNQPQH
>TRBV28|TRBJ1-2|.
ASLYRDRGRVYT
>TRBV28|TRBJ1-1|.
ASRTGSGNTEAF
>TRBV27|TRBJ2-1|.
ASSLQASYNEQF
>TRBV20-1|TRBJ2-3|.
SARDPGSISTDTQY
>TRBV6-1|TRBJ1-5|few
ASSNDRGSNQPQH